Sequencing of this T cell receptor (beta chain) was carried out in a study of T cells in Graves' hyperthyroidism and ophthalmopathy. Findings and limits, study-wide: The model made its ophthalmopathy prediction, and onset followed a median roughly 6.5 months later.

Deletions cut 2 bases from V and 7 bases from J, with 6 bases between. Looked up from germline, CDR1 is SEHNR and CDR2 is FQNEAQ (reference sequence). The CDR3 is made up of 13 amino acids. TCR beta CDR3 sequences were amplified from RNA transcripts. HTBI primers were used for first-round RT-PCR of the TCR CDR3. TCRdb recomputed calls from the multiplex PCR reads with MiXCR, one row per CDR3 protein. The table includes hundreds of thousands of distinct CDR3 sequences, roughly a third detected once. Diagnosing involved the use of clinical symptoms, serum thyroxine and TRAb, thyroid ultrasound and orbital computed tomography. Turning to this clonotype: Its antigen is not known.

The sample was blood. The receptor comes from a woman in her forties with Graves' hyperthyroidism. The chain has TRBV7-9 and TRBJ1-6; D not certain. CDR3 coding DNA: TGTGCCAGCAGCTTATTCCTAAATTCACCCCTCCACTTT. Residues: CASSLFLNSPLHF.